Listed below are T cell receptor beta chains from one sample, sequenced in a study of neurological immune-mediated disorders. TCRdb redid the calling of the 5' RACE reads with MiXCR, one entry per CDR3 protein. This table holds tens of thousands of distinct CDR3 sequences, roughly 9.9% found once. Specimen: PBMCs. Receptors originate from a man aged 45-60 years in good health. Both conserved end residues are part of each CDR3. The D gene is left open where the match is weak. Some rows mark clone size as missing; the rest say once, few, many or name a class of expanded clone.

d_call j_call v_call clone_size cdr3_nt cdr3_aa
. TRBJ2-1 TRBV28 . TGTGCCAGCAGTATCGGACCCCGAACGCAGTTCTTC CASSIGPRTQFF
TRBD1 TRBJ1-6 TRBV6-5 many TGTGCCAGCAGGGCCCAGGGGGCTAATTCACCCCTCCACTTT CASRAQGANSPLHF
. TRBJ2-3 TRBV7-8 . TGTGCCAGCAGCCCCGGACTCATTGGCACAGATACGCAGTATTTT CASSPGLIGTDTQYF
. TRBJ2-3 TRBV7-3 many TGTGCCAGCAGCTTGCACCCTCCCGGCAGGCAAAGCACAGATACGCAGTATTTT CASSLHPPGRQSTDTQYF
. TRBJ2-5 TRBV29-1 many TGCAGCGCCGCGTGGGGGAGGAAGACCCAGTACTTC CSAAWGRKTQYF
TRBD2 TRBJ2-1 TRBV20-1 many TGCAGTGCTAGAGATTATAAGGGACTAGTGAACCATGAGCAGTTCTTC CSARDYKGLVNHEQFF
. TRBJ2-7 TRBV12-3/TRBV12-4 many TGTGCCAGCAGTTCAAGACTAGCCTACGAGCAGTACTTC CASSSRLAYEQYF
TRBD1 TRBJ1-3 TRBV9 many TGTGCCAGCAGCGTAGAAGGTTTTCGGGGACAGTGGGGTCCCGATAAATTATATTTT CASSVEGFRGQWGPDKLYF
. TRBJ2-7 TRBV7-9 many TGTGCCAGCAGCTTAGACCGCGACGGCTCCTACGAGCAGTACTTC CASSLDRDGSYEQYF
. TRBJ1-5 TRBV10-2 many TGCGCCAGCAGTGAAAGCCGCAATCAGCCCCAGCATTTT CASSESRNQPQHF
TRBD1 TRBJ1-1 TRBV4-1 many TGCGCCAGCAGCCAAGGACAGGGGGCGCAGTTCGTCACTGAAGCTTTCTTT CASSQGQGAQFVTEAFF
. TRBJ1-2 TRBV25-1 many TGTGCCAGCCAAGGGGATTCGGGGGGCTACACCTTC CASQGDSGGYTF
. TRBJ1-6 TRBV7-2 many TGTGCCAGCAGCTTAGGGGGCGGTGGATATAATTCACCCCTCCACTTT CASSLGGGGYNSPLHF
. TRBJ1-1 TRBV5-1 many TGCGCCAGCAGCTTGGAGCAGGGGAACACTGAAGCTTTCTTT CASSLEQGNTEAFF
TRBD1 TRBJ1-2 TRBV27 many TGTGCCAGCAGTCGAGTTGACAGGGCGCGAGATGGCTACACCTTC CASSRVDRARDGYTF
. TRBJ2-7 TRBV5-1 many TGCGCCAGCAGCTTGGACAGTACCTACGAGCAGTACTTC CASSLDSTYEQYF
TRBD1 TRBJ2-1 TRBV28 many TGTGCCAGCAGTTTACCCAAAGGACAGGGTAAAGATGAGCAGTTCTTC CASSLPKGQGKDEQFF
. TRBJ2-5 TRBV12-3/TRBV12-4 many TGTGCCAGCAGGAGAAATTTCCAAGAGACCCAGTACTTC CASRRNFQETQYF
TRBD1 TRBJ2-6 TRBV6-6 many TGTGCCAGCAGTTACGGCAGGGGGAACTCTGGGGCCAACGTCCTGACTTTC CASSYGRGNSGANVLTF
. TRBJ1-2 TRBV12-3/TRBV12-4 many TGTGCCAGCAGTTTAGTTCCACTAACTATGGCTGGCACCTTC CASSLVPLTMAGTF
TRBD1 TRBJ2-2 TRBV29-1 many TGCAGCGTTGAAGTCCCAGGGGGCACCGGGGAGCTGTTTTTT CSVEVPGGTGELFF
TRBD2 TRBJ2-1 TRBV6-6 many TGTGCCAGCAGTTCCACATCCGCGACTAGCGGGAGGTCCTACAATGAGCAGTTCTTC CASSSTSATSGRSYNEQFF
. TRBJ2-3 TRBV5-5 many TGTGCCAGCAGAAAACAGGCTTACACAGATACGCAGTATTTT CASRKQAYTDTQYF
. TRBJ2-3 TRBV7-2 many TGTGCCAGCAGCTTTAGTCGGCGCGCAGATACGCAGTATTTT CASSFSRRADTQYF
. TRBJ1-2 TRBV5-1 many TGCGCCAGCAGCTCGGACGATAACTATGGCTACACCTTC CASSSDDNYGYTF
TRBD1 TRBJ2-5 TRBV28 many TGTGCCACCGGGACAGGGGTAGAGACCCAGTACTTC CATGTGVETQYF
. TRBJ2-7 TRBV3-1 many TGTGCCAGCAGCCAAACCATTTACGAGCAGTACTTC CASSQTIYEQYF
. TRBJ1-1 TRBV20-1 many TGCAGTGCTCCCTGGGGAGGGAGGGCTGAAGCTTTCTTT CSAPWGGRAEAFF
. TRBJ2-3 TRBV5-1 many TGCGCCAGCAGCTCTAGGTCTAGCACAGATACGCAGTATTTT CASSSRSSTDTQYF
. TRBJ1-1 TRBV4-2 few TGTGCCAGCAGCCAAGAGGAGGGAATCGTCACTGAAGCTTTCTTT CASSQEEGIVTEAFF
TRBD2 TRBJ2-3 TRBV4-2 many TGTGCCAGCAGCGGGACTAGCGGGAACATAGATACGCAGTATTTT CASSGTSGNIDTQYF
. TRBJ1-6 TRBV5-5 many TGTGCCAGCAGCTTGAACGGGAACAATTCACCCCTCCACTTT CASSLNGNNSPLHF
TRBD2 TRBJ2-1 TRBV5-1 many TGCGCCAGCACCGAAGGGACTAGCGAGCAGTTCTTC CASTEGTSEQFF
. TRBJ1-4 TRBV7-2 many TGTGCCAGCAGCCGGGGGGGCTCAACTAATGAAAAACTGTTTTTT CASSRGGSTNEKLFF
. TRBJ2-4 TRBV10-2 many TGCGCCAGCAGTGAAATGGTAGCCAAAAACATTCAGTACTTC CASSEMVAKNIQYF
. TRBJ2-3 TRBV7-3 many TGTGCCAGCAGCTTCTCGGGGGTAGATACGCAGTATTTT CASSFSGVDTQYF
TRBD2 TRBJ2-1 TRBV5-1 . TGCGCCAGCACTCAAGGCGGGAGCTCCTACAATGAGCAGCTCTTC CASTQGGSSYNEQLF
. TRBJ1-5 TRBV7-3 many TGTGCCAGCAGCTTAATGGGGGCGGGAGGTCAGCCCCAGCATTTT CASSLMGAGGQPQHF
. TRBJ2-3 TRBV5-1 few TGCGCCAGCAGCTTGGATATCCGATCAGATACGCAGTATTTT CASSLDIRSDTQYF
TRBD1 TRBJ2-4 TRBV10-1 many TGCGCCAGCAGCGCGACAGGGTCCAAAAACATTCAGTACTTC CASSATGSKNIQYF
TRBD2 TRBJ2-5 TRBV18 many TGTGCCAGCTCACCAGCGGCTAGCGGGAGACAAGAGACCCAGTACTTC CASSPAASGRQETQYF
. TRBJ2-5 TRBV5-1 many TGCGCCAGCAGCTTGTTCTCCAGACTGGAGTCGGAGACCCAGTACTTC CASSLFSRLESETQYF
TRBD1 TRBJ2-7 TRBV7-9 few TGTGCCAGCAGCCCACCCCCTGGGACAGGGGGTAGCTCCTACGAGCAGTACTTC CASSPPPGTGGSSYEQYF
. TRBJ2-5 TRBV5-1 . TGCGCCAGCAGCTTGTCCGGGACCGTCCAAGAGACCCAGTACTTC CASSLSGTVQETQYF
TRBD2 TRBJ2-5 TRBV9 many TGTGCCAGCAGCACCGGACTAGAGGAGACCCAGTACTTC CASSTGLEETQYF
. TRBJ1-2 TRBV11-2 . TGTGCCAGCACCCTACAAGGAGGGCGCGATGGCTACACTTTC CASTLQGGRDGYTF
. TRBJ2-5 TRBV7-2 many TGTGCCAGCAGCTTAAAGATGACGGAAGAGACCCAGTACTTC CASSLKMTEETQYF
TRBD2 TRBJ2-7 TRBV28 many TGTGCCAGCACTTTGGGGGGGGGAGGGGAGCAGTACTTC CASTLGGGGEQYF
TRBD1 TRBJ1-2 TRBV5-1 many TGCGCCAGCAGCTTCCTCGACAGGGGTAATGGCTACACCTTC CASSFLDRGNGYTF